These 14 T cell receptor beta chains were sequenced from one sample in a study of T-cell reconstitution after alpha-beta-depleted transplantation in children. A TCRbeta library incorporating unique molecular identifiers was prepared. TCRdb passed the PCR reads through MiXCR, listing each CDR3 protein once. The data hold roughly 610,000 distinct CDR3 sequences, with over 9.5% observed a single time. Sequencing was performed on PBMCs from the stem cell graft donor, taken from the stem cell graft. Receptor source: a human donor who donated a stem cell graft to a child with acute myeloid leukemia.

This clonotype was recorded a few times. The chain has TRBV9 and TRBJ2-3; D is unclear. The V end was cut by 3 bases, the J end by 6 bases, with 17 bases between. The germline CDR1 and CDR2 sequences are SGDLS and YYNGEE. The CDR3 contains 15 residues. The CDR3 sequence: CASSETDRRVDTQYF. The CDR3 DNA follows: TGTGCCAGCAGCGAAACAGACCGCCGGGTGGATACGCAGTATTTT.

The chain employs TRBV20-1 and TRBJ2-3; unclear D gene. The CDR3 extends over 15 amino acids. Germline CDR1 and CDR2: DFQATT and SNEGSKA (reference sequence). V was clipped by 0 bases and J by 8 bases, with 18 bases between them. The DNA of the CDR3 is TGCAGTGCTAGAGAGGTGGCGGATGGAGTTGGTACGCAGTATTTT. Translation: CSAREVADGVGTQYF.

This clonotype was detected ten times or more. V gene TRBV9 combines with J gene TRBJ2-5; weak D call: TRBD1 (6 bases). The CDR3 spans 13 residues. Trimming cost V 4 bases and J 2 bases, with 9 bases left between them. Germline V CDR1 and CDR2: SGDLS, YYNGEE. The CDR3 nucleotides are TGTGCCAGCAGCCGGACAGTACAAGAGACCCAGTACTTC. It is translated as CASSRTVQETQYF.

In DNA form, the CDR3 reads TGTGCCAGCAGTTATCCCCCACTAGCCACGGGACTCTCCTACGAGCAGTACTTC. It translates to CASSYPPLATGLSYEQYF. The rearrangement links TRBV6-2 or TRBV6-3 to TRBJ2-7, with D maybe TRBD2 (6 bases). The CDR3 totals 18 residues. Trimming removed 3 bases at V and 0 bases at J, with 21 bases between. The V gene's germline CDR1 is MNHEY and CDR2 SVGEGT.

This clonotype was detected only a few times. The chain is built from TRBV27 and TRBJ2-1; 8 bases match TRBD1. This CDR3 is built from 16 residues. Germline CDR1 is MNHEY and CDR2 is SMNVEV (reference sequence). After removal of 1 base from V and 7 bases from J, the junction contained 9 bases not matched to a gene. The CDR3: CASSLWAGGAGNEQFF. The CDR3 DNA reads TGTGCCAGCAGTTTATGGGCAGGGGGCGCGGGAAATGAGCAGTTCTTC.

This clonotype occurred a few times. In DNA form, the CDR3 reads TGCAGTGCTAGAGTCAGTGGGACTAGCGGCTGGTTCTTC. It codes for CSARVSGTSGWFF. The chain joins TRBV20-1 to TRBJ2-1; TRBD2 aligns across 11 bases. Germline-derived CDR1 and CDR2 are DFQATT and SNEGSKA (reference sequence). Germline trimming cut 1 base from V and 15 bases from J; bases unmatched to any gene: 8. This CDR3 contains 13 residues.

This clonotype turned up a few times. J is TRBJ2-7 and V is TRBV6-1; 11 nucleotides line up with TRBD2. The V segment lost 7 bases and the J segment 3 bases; nucleotides outside the gene matches: 8. The CDR3 runs 15 residues. From germline, CDR1 is MNHNS and CDR2 SASEGT. The CDR3 spells CASKKTSGSFYEQYF. The CDR3 DNA reads as TGTGCCAGCAAAAAAACTAGCGGGAGTTTCTACGAGCAGTACTTC.

This clonotype was counted at least ten times. The chain links TRBV28 to TRBJ1-2; unclear D gene. The V end was cut by 1 base, the J end by 4 bases, with 13 bases between. The CDR3 has 15 amino acids. Germline-derived CDR1 and CDR2 are MDHEN and SYDVKM. The CDR3: CASSLSRSPIYGYTF. CDR3 DNA: TGTGCCAGCAGTTTATCGAGGAGCCCCATCTATGGCTACACCTTC.

This clonotype showed up many times. J is TRBJ1-1 and V is TRBV5-1, with 11 bases that match TRBD1. With 3 bases clipped from V and 7 bases from J, the junction kept 5 bases outside the gene matches. CDR3 length equals 14 residues. CDR1 SGHRS and CDR2 YFSETQ come from the germline V gene. The CDR3 coding sequence is TGCGCCAGCAGCTCAGGCGGGACAGGGGGTGAAGCTTTCTTT. Protein product: CASSSGGTGGEAFF.

At least ten counts were recorded for this clonotype. The chain has TRBV7-9 and TRBJ1-3, with no clear D. The CDR3 has 15 residues. Looked up from germline, CDR1 is SEHNR and CDR2 is FQNEAQ (reference sequence). Between the trimmed V and J ends, which lost 2 bases and 0 bases, there was a span of 8 bases. The CDR3 bases are TGTGCCAGCAGCTTATTAGCTGGCTCTGGAAACACCATATATTTT. It codes for CASSLLAGSGNTIYF. The variable domain in full, completed from reference TRBV7-9 and TRBJ1-3, reads DTGVSQNPRHKITKRGQNVTFRCDPISEHNRLYWYRQTLGQGPEFLTYFQNEAQLEKSRLLSDRFSAERPKGSFSTLEIQRTEQGDSAMYLCASSLLAGSGNTIYFGEGSWLTVV.

The chain has TRBV12-3 or TRBV12-4 and TRBJ2-1, with 11 bases matching TRBD2. The CDR3 totals 15 residues. The ends lost 6 bases at V and 8 bases at J; junction bases unmatched: 9. DNA of the CDR3: TGTGCCAGCAGGCCTGTTAGCGGGAGGGCCTATGAGCAGTTCTTC. Translating it yields CASRPVSGRAYEQFF.

This chain uses TRBV28 with TRBJ2-2; a possible D gene is TRBD1 (6 bases). Per germline, CDR1 MDHEN and CDR2 SYDVKM. This CDR3 is 15 amino acids long. V gave up 6 bases and J gave up 1 base, with 12 bases separating them. The CDR3 protein is CASRSGAGNTGELFF. CDR3 DNA sequence: TGTGCCAGCAGGTCAGGGGCTGGGAACACCGGGGAGCTGTTTTTT. Full variable domain (rest looked up from reference TRBV28 and TRBJ2-2): DVKVTQSSRYLVKRTGEKVFLECVQDMDHENMFWYRQDPGLGLRLIYFSYDVKMKEKGDIPEGYSVSREKKERFSLILESASTNQTSMYLCASRSGAGNTGELFFGEGSRLTVL.

The CDR3 region is CCRGTSGYNEQFF. CDR3 DNA sequence: TGTTGCCGGGGGACTAGCGGTTACAATGAGCAGTTCTTC. The V and J genes are TRBV6-4 and TRBJ2-1, with TRBD2 matching 11 bases. The germline V gene has CDR1 MRHNA and CDR2 SNTAGT. The CDR3 runs to 13 residues.

This clonotype was found many times. The chain is built from TRBV11-1 and TRBJ2-1, with 9 bases lining up with TRBD2. Unmatched junction bases numbered 9, after V lost 4 bases and J lost 5 bases. The CDR3 loop spans 16 amino acids. Germline V gene data show CDR1 as SGHAT and CDR2 as FQDESV (reference sequence). CDR3: CASSSRNLAGDNEQFF. In DNA form, the CDR3 reads TGTGCCAGCAGCTCCCGAAACTTAGCGGGAGACAATGAGCAGTTCTTC.